This TCR beta chain was recovered during a study of post-analysis software for immune sequencing data. In the study overall: The patients showed relapsing-remitting, secondary progressive and progressive-relapsing multiple sclerosis courses. General observations from the study: The study found significantly lower normalized Chao1 diversity in multiple sclerosis patients than in controls. Controls had lower frequencies than patients of a handful of TRBV segments, which included TRBV5-6, TRBV5-1 and TRBV20-1. Batch-mates among the samples co-clustered strongly by F measure.

The germline V and J ends were trimmed by 3 bases and 2 bases, with 19 bases remaining between them. The CDR3 is 17 amino acids. Germline lookup yields CDR1 LGHNA and CDR2 YNFKEQ. As for this clonotype: Its specificity is not known.

Libraries were made from TCR beta cDNA, and they carried unique molecular identifiers. From roughly 1 to 10 million T cells, 500,000 or so cDNA molecules were obtained. Via MiXCR, TCRdb re-called the PCR reads, giving one row per CDR3 protein. The table has some 190,000 distinct CDR3 sequences, 25% to 35% seen once. The clonotype originates from a girl under 18 with multiple sclerosis. The specimen was blood. The chain joins TRBV4-2 to TRBJ2-5, with D perhaps TRBD1 (6 bases). The CDR3 is CASSQGQSAPTQETQYF. CDR3 DNA: TGTGCCAGCAGCCAGGGACAATCGGCGCCCACGCAAGAGACCCAGTACTTC.